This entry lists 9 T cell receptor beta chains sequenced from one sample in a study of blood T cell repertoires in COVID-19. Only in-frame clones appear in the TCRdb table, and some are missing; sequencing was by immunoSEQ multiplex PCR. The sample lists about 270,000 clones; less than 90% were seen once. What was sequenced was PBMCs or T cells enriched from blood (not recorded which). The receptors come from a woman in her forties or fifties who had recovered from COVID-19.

CDR3 DNA: TGTGCCAGCAGTGAACTGGCTAGCGGGGGCACAGATACGCAGTATTTT. It specifies CASSELASGGTDTQYF. This sequence joins TRBV2 and TRBJ2-3; the match to TRBD2 covers 9 bases. Trimming at V came to 2 bases and at J to 1 base, leaving 4 bases not matched to a gene. The CDR3 consists of 16 residues. CDR1 SNHLY and CDR2 FYNNEI come from the germline V gene.

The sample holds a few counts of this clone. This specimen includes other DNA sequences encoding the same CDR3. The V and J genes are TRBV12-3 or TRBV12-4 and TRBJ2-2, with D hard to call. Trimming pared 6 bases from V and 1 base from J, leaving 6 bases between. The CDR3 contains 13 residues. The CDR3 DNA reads TGTGCCAGCAGCCTAAGGAACACCGGGGAGCTGTTTTTT. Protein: CASSLRNTGELFF.

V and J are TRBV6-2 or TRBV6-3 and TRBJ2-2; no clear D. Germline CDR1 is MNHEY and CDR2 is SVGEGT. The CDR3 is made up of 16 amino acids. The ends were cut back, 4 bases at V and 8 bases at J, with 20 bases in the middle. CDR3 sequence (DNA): TGTGCCAGCAGTTCCCTGTCCCGACTCCGACCTGGGGAGCTGTTTTTT. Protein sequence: CASSSLSRLRPGELFF.

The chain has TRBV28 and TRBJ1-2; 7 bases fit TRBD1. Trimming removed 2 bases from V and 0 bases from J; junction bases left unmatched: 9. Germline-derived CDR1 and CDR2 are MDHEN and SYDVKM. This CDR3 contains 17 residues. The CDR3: CASSLQTGKSPNYGYTF. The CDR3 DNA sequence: TGTGCCAGCAGTTTACAGACAGGGAAATCCCCTAACTATGGCTACACCTTC.

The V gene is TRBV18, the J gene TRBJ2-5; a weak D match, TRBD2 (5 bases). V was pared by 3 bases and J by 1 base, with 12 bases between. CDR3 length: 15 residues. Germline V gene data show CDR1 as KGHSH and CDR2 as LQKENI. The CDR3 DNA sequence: TGTGCCAGCTCACCTGGCCTCGGGGTCCAAGAGACCCAGTACTTC. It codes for CASSPGLGVQETQYF.

CDR3 protein: CASTLGGLAAYNEQFF. The CDR3 DNA reads as TGCGCCAGCACCCTGGGCGGGCTAGCGGCCTACAATGAGCAGTTCTTC. V gene TRBV5-1 combines with J gene TRBJ2-1, with 7 positions matching TRBD2. Trimming took 6 bases from V and 2 from J; bases not matched to a gene: 11. This CDR3 has 16 amino acids. Germline CDR1 reads SGHRS; CDR2 reads YFSETQ.

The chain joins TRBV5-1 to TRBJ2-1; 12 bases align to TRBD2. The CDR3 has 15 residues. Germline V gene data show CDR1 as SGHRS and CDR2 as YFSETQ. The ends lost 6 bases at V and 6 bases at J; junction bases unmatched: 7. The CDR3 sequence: CASTLLAGGGNEQFF. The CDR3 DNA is TGCGCCAGCACCCTCCTAGCGGGAGGGGGCAATGAGCAGTTCTTC.

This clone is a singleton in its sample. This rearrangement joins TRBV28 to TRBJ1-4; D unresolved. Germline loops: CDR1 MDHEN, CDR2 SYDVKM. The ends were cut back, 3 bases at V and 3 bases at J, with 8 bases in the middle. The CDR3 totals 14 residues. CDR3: CASSLRQPNEKLFF. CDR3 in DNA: TGTGCCAGCAGTTTGAGGCAACCTAATGAAAAACTGTTTTTT. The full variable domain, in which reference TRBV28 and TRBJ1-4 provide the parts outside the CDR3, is DVKVTQSSRYLVKRTGEKVFLECVQDMDHENMFWYRQDPGLGLRLIYFSYDVKMKEKGDIPEGYSVSREKKERFSLILESASTNQTSMYLCASSLRQPNEKLFFGSGTQLSVL.

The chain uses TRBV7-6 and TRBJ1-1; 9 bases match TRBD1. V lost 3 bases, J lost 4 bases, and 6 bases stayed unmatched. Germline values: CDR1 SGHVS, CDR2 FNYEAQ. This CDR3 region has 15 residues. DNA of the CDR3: TGTGCCAGCAGCTTGGAAAACAGGGGGCCCACTGAAGCTTTCTTT. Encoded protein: CASSLENRGPTEAFF.